The 6 T cell receptor beta chains below come from one sample, sequenced in a study of blood T cell repertoires in COVID-19. Clones were read by immunoSEQ multiplex PCR, and TCRdb kept only the in-frame ones, dropping some. This sample yields around 230,000 clones, of which roughly 84% are seen a single time; about 27% belongs to the top ten. The sequenced sample consisted of peripheral blood. The receptors derive from a man between 35 and 55 years old with acute or convalescent COVID-19.

This chain connects TRBV7-6 to TRBJ2-5, with no clear D. The V end lost 3 bases, the J end lost 2 bases, and 10 bases lay between the germline ends. The CDR3 covers 14 residues. Germline assignment: CDR1 SGHVS and CDR2 FNYEAQ. The CDR3 DNA reads as TGTGCCAGCAGCTTTGGGCAGATACAAGAGACCCAGTACTTC. This translates into CASSFGQIQETQYF.

The chain carries TRBV6-5 and TRBJ1-1, with D perhaps TRBD1 (6 bases). The CDR3 consists of 13 residues. Deletions cut 6 bases from V and 1 base from J, with 9 bases between. The V gene's germline CDR1 is MNHEY and CDR2 SVGAGI. CDR3 DNA sequence: TGTGCCAGCAGCATGACAGGGAACACTGAAGCTTTCTTT. Its translation is CASSMTGNTEAFF.

The rearrangement joins TRBV5-6 to TRBJ1-1, with a tentative D call TRBD1 (6 bases). The germline V gene has CDR1 SGHDT and CDR2 YYEEEE. This CDR3 is built from 17 residues. The V end was cut by 2 bases, the J end by 1 base, with 18 bases between. The CDR3 loop reads CASSFEVSRGSNTEAFF. The CDR3 DNA follows: TGTGCCAGCAGCTTCGAGGTATCGAGGGGGTCGAACACTGAAGCTTTCTTT.

The V call is TRBV19, the J call TRBJ1-4; D not certain. The germline gives CDR1 LNHDA, CDR2 SQIVND (reference sequence). Trimming pared 5 bases from V and 5 bases from J, leaving 12 bases between. The CDR3 runs to 14 residues. CDR3 in amino acids: CASSADWENEKLFF. The CDR3 coding sequence is TGTGCCAGTAGTGCGGACTGGGAAAATGAAAAACTGTTTTTT.

V gene TRBV28 combines with J gene TRBJ1-1; 8 nucleotides line up with TRBD1. The germline gives CDR1 MDHEN, CDR2 SYDVKM. The CDR3 contains 14 residues. The V gene end was trimmed by 6 bases and the J gene end by 4 bases; junction bases not matched to a gene: 7. The CDR3 DNA sequence: TGTGCCAGCAGCCCAGGTACAGGGGGCACTGAAGCTTTCTTT. Translation: CASSPGTGGTEAFF.

This clone showed up just once. This chain uses TRBV3-1 (or the pseudogene TRBV3-2) with TRBJ2-7; tentative D call: TRBD2 (5 bases). The CDR3 contains 14 residues. Trimming took off 1 base at V and 3 bases at J, with 10 bases between the two ends. Germline V gene lookup returns CDR1 LGHDT and CDR2 YNNKEL (reference sequence). The CDR3 spells CASSQVSGVYEQYF. The CDR3 DNA is TGTGCCAGCAGCCAAGTTTCCGGGGTCTACGAGCAGTACTTC.